A selection of T cell receptor beta chains follows, all from one sample in a study of human T cells and chemical hapten exposure. Via MiXCR, TCRdb re-called the RACE reads, giving one row per CDR3 protein. The sample lists some 81,000 distinct CDR3 sequences; 8.6% were seen once. Specimen: whole blood. Receptors originate from a female donor in good health. Some clones in this sample may be carry-over from other donors' samples. Each CDR3 is given with its conserved first and last residue.

V gene: TRBV12-3/TRBV12-4; CDR3 protein: CASRGDRGYSNQPQHF
V gene: TRBV5-6; CDR3 protein: CASSPDLDEQFF
V gene: TRBV5-3; CDR3 protein: CARSLVNLPITYTDTQYF
V gene: TRBV5-1; CDR3 protein: CASSLEFGTGRWHTEAFF
V gene: TRBV12-3/TRBV12-4; CDR3 protein: CASREDTVINSNTEAFF
V gene: TRBV20-1; CDR3 protein: CSATHGYEQYF
V gene: TRBV3-1; CDR3 protein: CASSLSGYSDEQYF
V gene: TRBV6-2/TRBV6-3; CDR3 protein: CASSSTRGSFQQYF
V gene: TRBV2; CDR3 protein: CASSEGPSSGDTQYF
V gene: TRBV18; CDR3 protein: CASSPTGVWRREKLFF
V gene: TRBV12-3/TRBV12-4; CDR3 protein: CASREAGHSNQPQHF
V gene: TRBV5-1; CDR3 protein: CASSARTDTYEQYF
V gene: TRBV7-8; CDR3 protein: CASSLAGGVLNTQYF
V gene: TRBV4-3; CDR3 protein: CASSQGMTGYYGYTF
V gene: TRBV4-1; CDR3 protein: CASSHRIRDREAFF
V gene: TRBV5-1; CDR3 protein: CASSSGRDSITDTQYF
V gene: TRBV5-6; CDR3 protein: CASSWTGREEKLFF
V gene: TRBV10-3; CDR3 protein: CATGTAHQETQYF
V gene: TRBV20-1; CDR3 protein: CSAGPSVGGDLIRETQYF
V gene: TRBV9; CDR3 protein: CASSNRLAEASTDTQYF
V gene: TRBV6-5; CDR3 protein: CASSYSRGAGANVLTF
V gene: TRBV4-3; CDR3 protein: CASSQGSGTGTYEQYF